The rows below give T cell receptor beta chains drawn from one sample of a study of T-cell reconstitution after alpha-beta-depleted transplantation in children. TCRdb analysed the PCR reads with MiXCR anew, one entry per CDR3 protein. Of approximately 400,000 distinct CDR3 sequences listed, roughly a tenth are singletons. Specimen: PBMCs from the stem cell graft donor, collected from the stem cell graft. The receptors here all came from a human donor who donated a stem cell graft to a child with acute myeloid leukemia. CDR3s include the opening cysteine and the closing phenylalanine or tryptophan. The D gene is left open where the match is weak. Size values are once, few and many counts, or a class for expanded clones, and some rows have none.

abundance,j_gene,v_gene,d_gene,CDR3aa
many,TRBJ1-2,TRBV6-1,.,CASSRGSDYGYTF
few,TRBJ1-1,TRBV29-1,TRBD1,CSVDQQGENTEAFF
.,TRBJ2-1,TRBV7-3,TRBD1,CASSRDRDGSYNEQFF
.,TRBJ2-5,TRBV14,.,CASSHLLQETQYF
many,TRBJ2-1,TRBV20-1,TRBD2,CSARAGTSGRARGEQFF
few,TRBJ2-2,TRBV20-1,.,CSARVLGLNTGELFF
.,TRBJ1-1,TRBV25-1,TRBD1,CASSEGTGGNTEAFF
few,TRBJ1-5,TRBV29-1,.,CSVAFDRDQPQHF
few,TRBJ2-3,TRBV7-9,.,CASSSRTRTDTQYF
few,TRBJ2-1,TRBV5-1,TRBD1,CASSSLTGGTYNEQFF
few,TRBJ2-7,TRBV9,.,CASSVQESEQYF
few,TRBJ2-5,TRBV29-1,.,CPRRGRRETQYF
.,TRBJ2-2,TRBV27,TRBD2,CASSAHSGRSTGELFF
.,TRBJ2-5,TRBV7-2,.,CASSSSQGGETQYF
.,TRBJ1-2,TRBV30,TRBD1,CAWTGTGDYGYTF
few,TRBJ2-5,TRBV9,TRBD1,CASSPTGTGSRETQYF
many,TRBJ2-3,TRBV7-2,.,CASSLDSGTDTQYF
.,TRBJ2-5,TRBV4-2,TRBD2,CASSSTGGPLSRETQYF
.,TRBJ2-3,TRBV11-2,.,CASSLDSGGTDTQYF
few,TRBJ2-5,TRBV3-1,.,CASSQAETQYF
.,TRBJ1-1,TRBV5-1,.,CASSPAGGGEAFF
many,TRBJ1-5,TRBV25-1,TRBD1,CASSDRGQSNQPQHF
few,TRBJ2-1,TRBV7-2,.,CASSWGHYNEQFF
few,TRBJ2-7,TRBV13,.,CASSSFRRAYEQYF
.,TRBJ2-5,TRBV10-2,TRBD2,CASSDLREGKETQYF
.,TRBJ2-5,TRBV7-2,TRBD2,CASSLSGTSEETQYF
few,TRBJ2-7,TRBV20-1,.,CSACRDNYYEQYF
.,TRBJ2-3,TRBV25-1,.,CASSQMGGAVEDTQYF
many,TRBJ1-2,TRBV29-1,TRBD1,CSVEQTGSYGYTF
.,TRBJ1-2,TRBV5-1,.,CASSPDGKGYTF
few,TRBJ2-2,TRBV27,.,CASSIGGANTGELFF